The 12 T cell receptor beta chains below all came from one sample that was sequenced in a study of OX40 agonist ivuxolimab in advanced cancers. Repertoires were generated with immunoSEQ multiplex PCR, while TCRdb's copy carries only in-frame clones and drops some. The repertoire includes tens of thousands of clones, 81% of them detected once, and roughly 0.69% sits in the top ten. The material sequenced was CD4+ or CD8+ T cells sorted from blood, taken in a trial of the OX40 agonist ivuxolimab. Source of these receptors: an adult with an advanced solid tumor such as melanoma, head and neck, liver or kidney cancer.

The V gene is TRBV11-3, the J gene TRBJ2-7; 9 bases match TRBD2. The CDR3 is 17 residues long. Germline V gene data show CDR1 as SGHNT and CDR2 as YENEEA. Trimming took 4 bases from V and 3 from J; bases not matched to a gene: 13. In DNA, the CDR3 is TGTGCCAGCAGCTCGTCTTTGCAGCGGGGGGCTAACTACGAGCAGTACTTC. It encodes CASSSSLQRGANYEQYF.

V gene TRBV18 combines with J gene TRBJ2-7; D is uncertain. The germline V gene has CDR1 KGHSH and CDR2 LQKENI. V was clipped by 0 bases and J by 3 bases, with 6 bases between them. The CDR3 sequence is 13 residues long. The chain's CDR3 is CASSPPTGYEQYF. The CDR3 bases are TGTGCCAGCTCACCACCAACGGGCTACGAGCAGTACTTC.

This clone was seen more than once but under ten times. The CDR3 loop is CASSALDRLYEQYF. CDR3 nucleotides: TGTGCCAGCTCCGCCCTGGACAGATTATACGAGCAGTACTTC. V and J are TRBV18 and TRBJ2-7; tentative D call: TRBD1 (6 bases). V lost 6 bases and J lost 4, with 16 bases in between. This CDR3 spans 14 amino acids. Germline V gene data show CDR1 as KGHSH and CDR2 as LQKENI.

This clone has only one observation. Other DNA sequences in this sample translate to the same CDR3. The rearrangement joins TRBV5-1 to TRBJ2-5, with TRBD1 matching 7 bases. The CDR3 runs 13 residues. Per germline, CDR1 SGHRS and CDR2 YFSETQ. Trimming took 0 bases from V and 4 from J; bases not matched to a gene: 0. The CDR3 loop reads CASSLDRGETQYF. Written as DNA, the CDR3 is TGCGCCAGCAGCTTGGACAGGGGAGAGACCCAGTACTTC.

V and J are TRBV23-1 and TRBJ2-1; possibly TRBD1 for D (5 bases). TRBV23-1 is placed among ORFs of uncertain function. The CDR3 is 14 residues long. V dropped 1 base and J dropped 9 bases, with 13 bases sitting between them. The DNA for the CDR3 is TGCGCCAGCAGTCAATTTGGGGCCATTAGTGAGCAGTTCTTC. Encoded protein: CASSQFGAISEQFF.

The chain employs TRBV6-6 and TRBJ1-1, with D unclear. The V end was cut by 8 bases, the J end by 1 base, with 11 bases between. The CDR3 runs to 13 residues. CDR1 is MNHNY and CDR2 is SVGAGI in the germline V gene (reference sequence). CDR3 DNA sequence: TGTGCCAGCGCTGGACCTACGAACACTGAAGCTTTCTTT. This encodes CASAGPTNTEAFF.

The chain uses TRBV18 and TRBJ1-5, with D possibly being TRBD1 (5 bases). CDR1 and CDR2 (germline): KGHSH, LQKENI. Trimming cost V 2 bases and J 2 bases, with 13 bases left between them. The CDR3 loop spans 16 amino acids. CDR3 loop: CASSPKGTGGNQPQHF. The DNA for the CDR3 is TGTGCCAGCTCACCAAAGGGAACGGGGGGCAATCAGCCCCAGCATTTT.

The chain couples TRBV6-5 to TRBJ2-5; D gene ambiguous. Germline assignment: CDR1 MNHEY and CDR2 SVGAGI. Deletions cut 4 bases from V and 4 bases from J, with 13 bases between. The CDR3 contains 14 residues. CDR3 protein: CASSSHTERETQYF. CDR3 nucleotide sequence: TGTGCCAGCAGTTCCCATACCGAGAGAGAGACCCAGTACTTC.

This chain joins TRBV15 and TRBJ1-1, with D perhaps TRBD1 (6 bases). The CDR3 consists of 17 residues. The germline gives CDR1 LNHNV, CDR2 YYDKDF (reference sequence). V shed 1 base and J shed 6 bases, with 21 bases lying between them. CDR3 sequence reads: CATSRGGGRGESAEAFF. In DNA, the CDR3 is TGTGCCACCAGCAGAGGCGGGGGGCGAGGGGAATCGGCTGAAGCTTTCTTT.

The rearrangement links TRBV6-5 to TRBJ1-2, with D tentatively TRBD1 (6 bases). With 4 bases removed from V and 3 bases from J, the gap between germline ends came to 12 bases. The CDR3 covers 14 residues. CDR1 MNHEY and CDR2 SVGAGI come from the germline V gene. The CDR3 sequence is CASSLGGAYYGYTF. In nucleotides, the CDR3 is TGTGCCAGCAGTTTAGGGGGGGCCTACTATGGCTACACCTTC.

This chain connects TRBV29-1 to TRBJ1-1, with unresolved D. Per the germline V gene, CDR1 is SQVTM and CDR2 is ANQGSEA. The ends were cut back, 1 base at V and 0 bases at J, with 12 bases in the middle. This CDR3 region has 15 residues. In DNA, the CDR3 is TGCAGCGTTGAAGTTCCCCAGAACATGAACACTGAAGCTTTCTTT. It encodes CSVEVPQNMNTEAFF. The full variable domain, in which reference TRBV29-1 and TRBJ1-1 provide the parts outside the CDR3, is SAVISQKPSRDICQRGTSLTIQCQVDSQVTMMFWYRQQPGQSLTLIATANQGSEATYESGFVIDKFPISRPNLTFSTLTVSNMSPEDSSIYLCSVEVPQNMNTEAFFGQGTRLTVV.

The V call is TRBV27, the J call TRBJ1-4, with TRBD1 matching over 8 bases. V shed 5 bases, J shed 7 bases, and the junction held 6 bases outside the gene matches. CDR3 length equals 14 residues. Germline-derived CDR1 and CDR2 are MNHEY and SMNVEV (reference sequence). CDR3 DNA sequence: TGTGCCAGCAGTCGACAGGGGAAGAGTGAAAAACTGTTTTTT. Protein product: CASSRQGKSEKLFF.